The 11 T cell receptor beta chains reported below all come from one sample, sequenced in a study of vaccination effects on CD4 cells after COVID-19. Their antigens are not known. The repertoire was sequenced with immunoSEQ multiplex PCR; TCRdb's copy has only in-frame clones and lacks some. The sample comprises under 35,000 clones, 65% to 80% of which are singletons, and 8.5% to 10% rests with the top ten. In the ViraFEST assay, antigen-specific CD4+ clonotypes were identified by expansion after peptide-pool stimulation. Scientists isolated CD4+ T cells after a roughly ten-day culture period ended. Two doses of BNT162b2 or mRNA-1273 vaccine were administered to participants. Sequences were derived from CD4+ T cells from PBMCs cultured with HCoV-NL63 spike peptides, sampled after COVID-19 vaccination. The receptor source for this set is a human donor who received a COVID-19 vaccine.

The J gene is TRBJ1-2, the V gene TRBV3-1 (or the pseudogene TRBV3-2); 7 bases map to TRBD1. This CDR3 spans 14 amino acids. CDR1 is LGHDT, CDR2 YNNKEL, per germline (reference sequence). V trimming: 2 bases; J trimming: 4 bases; junction bases outside the gene matches: 4. CDR3 region: CASSQFAGGYGYTF. CDR3 DNA sequence: TGTGCCAGCAGCCAATTCGCAGGGGGCTATGGCTACACCTTC.

J is TRBJ1-2 and V is TRBV6-5, with a weak D call TRBD1 (5 bases). Trimming stripped 5 bases from V and 2 bases from J, with 9 bases between. This CDR3 is built from 13 residues. Germline lookup yields CDR1 MNHEY and CDR2 SVGAGI. The CDR3 here is CASSLDRNYGYTF. In DNA form, the CDR3 reads TGTGCCAGCAGTCTTGACAGAAACTATGGCTACACCTTC.

The rearrangement joins TRBV5-4 to TRBJ2-7; tentatively, D is TRBD2 (5 bases). Germline V gene lookup returns CDR1 SGHNT and CDR2 YYREEE (reference sequence). There are 16 residues in the CDR3. V lost 3 bases and J lost 5, with 21 bases in between. CDR3 region: CASSSGIRDRGHEQYF. The CDR3 DNA reads as TGTGCCAGCAGCTCAGGCATACGGGATCGTGGCCACGAGCAGTACTTC.

This chain uses TRBV27 with TRBJ1-5; 9 bases align to TRBD1. The CDR3 spans 15 residues. The V gene end was trimmed by 5 bases and the J gene end by 6 bases; junction bases not matched to a gene: 8. CDR1 and CDR2 from the germline V gene are MNHEY and SMNVEV (reference sequence). In DNA form, the CDR3 reads TGTGCCAGCAGTGTCCGGGACAGGGCCGGTCAGCCCCAGCATTTT. Protein product: CASSVRDRAGQPQHF.

This chain uses TRBV7-2 with TRBJ2-2, with 7 nucleotides matching TRBD2. This CDR3 contains 14 residues. Germline V gene data show CDR1 as SGHTA and CDR2 as FQGNSA. The V and J ends lost 4 bases and 7 bases, in that order; junction bases with no gene match: 6. The CDR3 loop is CASSSVSGGGELFF. The CDR3 DNA sequence: TGTGCCAGCAGCTCAGTCTCGGGAGGCGGGGAGCTGTTTTTT. Filled out from reference TRBV7-2 and TRBJ2-2, the complete variable domain reads GAGVSQSPSNKVTEKGKDVELRCDPISGHTALYWYRQSLGQGLEFLIYFQGNSAPDKSGLPSDRFSAERTGGSVSTLTIQRTQQEDSAVYLCASSSVSGGGELFFGEGSRLTVL.

J is TRBJ2-5 and V is TRBV23-1, with D hard to call. TRBV23-1 is sorted into the ORF group, with uncertain function. The V end was cut by 6 bases, the J end by 2 bases, with 19 bases between. The CDR3 length is 16 residues. CDR3 sequence: CASRRPYARVQETQYF. CDR3 DNA: TGCGCCAGCAGGCGCCCTTACGCACGGGTGCAAGAGACCCAGTACTTC.

V usage is TRBV7-7 and J usage is TRBJ2-5, with 10 bases identical to TRBD2. Germline CDR1 and CDR2: SSHAT and FNYEAQ (reference sequence). V shed 6 bases, J shed 5 bases, and the junction held 12 bases outside the gene matches. The CDR3 has 16 residues. The CDR3 is CASRYPAGGPQETQYF. CDR3 nucleotide sequence: TGTGCCAGCAGGTACCCAGCGGGGGGGCCGCAGGAGACCCAGTACTTC.

The V and J genes are TRBV19 and TRBJ1-2, with a possible D match to TRBD1 (6 bases). V shed 3 bases and J shed 1 base, with 12 bases lying between them. The CDR3 sequence is 15 residues long. Germline assignment: CDR1 LNHDA and CDR2 SQIVND (reference sequence). The CDR3 coding sequence is TGTGCCAGTAGTATTGGGGGGCCGAGTAACTATGGCTACACCTTC. Translating gives CASSIGGPSNYGYTF.

The chain is built from TRBV21-1 and TRBJ1-2; the table gives TRBD1 as D, unverified against the DNA. TRBV21-1 is reported as a pseudogene. The CDR3 length is 16 residues. CDR3 in amino acids: CATRNRTLGFNYGYTF. As DNA, the CDR3 is TGTGCCACCAGAAACAGGACCCTCGGTTTTAACTATGGCTACACCTTC.

The J gene is TRBJ2-3, the V gene TRBV13; D might be TRBD2 (7 bases). The length of the CDR3 is 14 residues. CDR1 PRHDT and CDR2 FYEKMQ come from the germline V gene (reference sequence). V lost 6 bases and J 2 bases, leaving 12 bases between the germline ends. The CDR3: CASSAGADTDTQYF. The CDR3 DNA reads TGTGCCAGCAGTGCGGGGGCCGACACAGATACGCAGTATTTT.

This clone has just a few counts. CDR3 sequence (DNA): TGCGCCAGCAGCTTGGCCGGACAGGGTCCCTACGAGCAGTACTTC. Translating it yields CASSLAGQGPYEQYF. The rearrangement joins TRBV5-1 to TRBJ2-7; 8 positions match TRBD1. The J segment lost 2 bases and the V segment lost 0 bases, leaving 4 bases of the junction unmatched. The CDR3 length is 15 residues. The germline CDR1 and CDR2 sequences are SGHRS and YFSETQ.